This is a list of T cell receptor beta chains from one sample in a study of blood T cell repertoires in COVID-19. Some clones are missing from TCRdb's copy, which holds only in-frame ones; the method was immunoSEQ multiplex PCR. The sample has 140,000 to 150,000 clones, under 90% seen once. The sample consisted of peripheral blood. The receptors shown here come from a man between 65 and 80 years old who had recovered from COVID-19. Both conserved end residues are part of each CDR3. A D gene is named only where the DNA matches it firmly. Some rows have no size entry. The others give once, few or many, or a class for an expanded clone.

d_call | j_call | v_call | clone_size | cdr3_nt | cdr3_aa
NA | TRBJ2-1 | TRBV6-2/TRBV6-3 | few | TGTGCCAGCAGTTTCCGCCCCCCTAACAATGAGCAGTTCTTC | CASSFRPPNNEQFF
TRBD2 | TRBJ2-7 | TRBV2 | NA | TGTGCCAGCTCGTCACTAGCGAGACCCTACGAGCAGTACTTC | CASSSLARPYEQYF
NA | TRBJ2-7 | TRBV11-2 | few | TGTGCCAGCAGCTTAGTAAGGAGCTCCTACGAGCAGTACTTC | CASSLVRSSYEQYF
TRBD2 | TRBJ2-1 | TRBV19 | few | TGTGCCAGTAGTATGTTAGCGGGAGACAATGAGCAGTTCTTC | CASSMLAGDNEQFF
TRBD1 | TRBJ1-1 | TRBV5-1 | once | TGCGCCAGCAGCTTGGGGGACAGGGGGAACACTGAAGCTTTCTTT | CASSLGDRGNTEAFF
TRBD2 | TRBJ2-5 | TRBV3-1/TRBV3-2 | NA | TGTGCCAGCAGCCAAGATCGACTAGCGGGAGCTCGGGAGACCCAGTACTTC | CASSQDRLAGARETQYF
NA | TRBJ1-1 | TRBV30 | NA | TGTGCCTGGAGGACGCAGGGGAACACTGAAGCTTTCTTT | CAWRTQGNTEAFF
TRBD1 | TRBJ2-1 | TRBV2 | NA | TGTGCCAGCAGTCTTTCTGAAGGGACAGGGGGCTATGAGCAGTTCTTC | CASSLSEGTGGYEQFF
TRBD1 | TRBJ2-2 | TRBV11-2 | NA | TGTGCCAGCAGCCCAGGGACAGCCGGGGAGCTGTTTTTT | CASSPGTAGELFF
NA | TRBJ2-1 | TRBV25-1 | once | TGTGCCAGCAGTGCCAGACGAGGAGGGCCGAGAAATGAGCAGTTCTTC | CASSARRGGPRNEQFF
TRBD2 | TRBJ2-1 | TRBV6-5 | NA | TGTGCCAGCAAGGTAGGGAGGGTCGGAAATGAGCAGTTCTTC | CASKVGRVGNEQFF
TRBD1 | TRBJ2-3 | TRBV5-1 | NA | TGCGCCAGCAGCTACCGGGACAGGGACACAGATACGCAGTATTTT | CASSYRDRDTDTQYF
NA | TRBJ1-5 | TRBV21-1 | NA | TGTGCCAGCAGTGTAAACCGGGACAGTCCCTCCGTACGGCCCCAGCATTTT | CASSVNRDSPSVRPQHF
TRBD1 | TRBJ2-7 | TRBV7-9 | NA | TGTGCCAGCAGCTCCCCCGACAGGGGGGCCTACGAGCAGTACTTC | CASSSPDRGAYEQYF
NA | TRBJ2-1 | TRBV9 | once | TGTGCCAGCAGCGGGGGGGGCGCGGTGGCCTACAATGAGCAGTTCTTC | CASSGGGAVAYNEQFF